Following are 9 T cell receptor beta chains from one sample sequenced in a study of blood T cell repertoires in COVID-19 (dated by TCRdb to about 2020). The library was prepared using the immunoSEQ multiplex PCR assay. The source is immuneACCESS, and TCRdb retained only in-frame sequences with V and J called. Part of the clones is not carried over; for the studies checked, unresolved V genes explain less than half of this, and the remainder is unexplained. The sample table records some 270,000 clones; approximately 86% of these occur just once. The ten top clones hold over 8% of the sample. The sequenced sample was peripheral blood. These receptors came from a middle-aged man with active or convalescent COVID-19.

The chain employs TRBV30 and TRBJ1-5; 7 bases align to TRBD1. There are 12 residues in the CDR3. Per the germline V gene, CDR1 is GTSNPN and CDR2 is SVGIG (reference sequence). With V trimmed by 2 bases and J by 7 bases, 2 bases remained unmatched. CDR3 nucleotide sequence: TGTGCCTGGAGTCCAGGGGGGCAGCCCCAGCATTTT. It is translated as CAWSPGGQPQHF.

CDR3: CASSPGTGGGEKLFF. CDR3 bases: TGTGCCAGCAGTCCTGGGACAGGGGGGGGAGAAAAACTGTTTTTT. The chain combines TRBV6-5 with TRBJ1-4; 11 bases line up with TRBD1. Germline lookup yields CDR1 MNHEY and CDR2 SVGAGI. The CDR3 runs to 15 residues. Germline trimming cut 5 bases from V and 8 bases from J; bases unmatched to any gene: 7.

The chain recombines TRBV2 with TRBJ2-1; D tentatively fits TRBD1 or TRBD2 (6 bases each). The CDR3 loop spans 15 amino acids. Germline V CDR1 and CDR2: SNHLY, FYNNEI. Trimming cost V 6 bases and J 5 bases, with 17 bases left between them. For the CDR3, the DNA is TGTGCCAGCAGCGAACAGGGACTCTTCGACAATGAGCAGTTCTTC. It is translated as CASSEQGLFDNEQFF.

A few counts support this clone. The chain links TRBV30 to TRBJ1-2; 9 positions match TRBD1. The CDR3 runs 12 residues. Trimming at V came to 7 bases and at J to 2 bases, leaving 2 bases not matched to a gene. Germline loops: CDR1 GTSNPN, CDR2 SVGIG (reference sequence). CDR3 residues: CASGTGNYGYTF. DNA of the CDR3: TGTGCCTCGGGGACAGGGAACTATGGCTACACCTTC.

J is TRBJ1-5 and V is TRBV5-6; D might be TRBD1 (6 bases). Per germline, CDR1 SGHDT and CDR2 YYEEEE. The CDR3 sequence is 15 residues long. The V end lost 4 bases, the J end lost 6 bases, and 17 bases lay between the germline ends. The CDR3 region is CASSDYGGASQPQHF. As DNA, the CDR3 is TGTGCCAGCAGCGACTATGGGGGGGCCAGTCAGCCCCAGCATTTT.

CDR3 in DNA: TGTGCCAGCAGCCCGAGGGGACTAGCGGCCCCCGGGGAGCTGTTTTTT. This gives the protein CASSPRGLAAPGELFF. The rearrangement joins TRBV7-3 to TRBJ2-2; 11 positions match TRBD2. With V trimmed by 5 bases and J by 6 bases, 8 bases remained unmatched. This CDR3 has 16 residues. CDR1 SGHTA and CDR2 FQGTGA come from the germline V gene. Looking up the rest from reference TRBV7-3 and TRBJ2-2 gives the full variable domain: GAGVSQTPSNKVTEKGKYVELRCDPISGHTALYWYRQSLGQGPEFLIYFQGTGAADDSGLPNDRFFAVRPEGSVSTLKIQRTERGDSAVYLCASSPRGLAAPGELFFGEGSRLTVL.

V and J are TRBV15 and TRBJ1-6; D uncertain. CDR1 is LNHNV and CDR2 is YYDKDF in the germline V gene (reference sequence). This CDR3 is built from 16 residues. V gave up 0 bases and J gave up 9 bases, with 15 bases separating them. This CDR3 is CATSRDVRQASSPLHF. CDR3 sequence (DNA): TGTGCCACCAGCAGAGATGTTCGGCAGGCCAGTTCACCCCTCCACTTT.

The V and J genes are TRBV28 and TRBJ1-2; TRBD1 aligns across 7 bases. Germline trimming cut 6 bases from V and 2 bases from J; bases unmatched to any gene: 12. This CDR3 comprises 16 residues. Germline-derived CDR1 and CDR2 are MDHEN and SYDVKM. The CDR3, as DNA: TGTGCCAGCAGAATCGGGACAGACCAAACCAACTATGGCTACACCTTC. It is translated as CASRIGTDQTNYGYTF.

This chain uses TRBV6-1 with TRBJ1-3, with a weak D call TRBD1 (5 bases). The CDR3 runs 17 residues. V was clipped by 2 bases and J by 2 bases, with 16 bases between them. Per germline, CDR1 MNHNS and CDR2 SASEGT. In nucleotides, the CDR3 is TGTGCCAGCAGTGAAAACCCCTGGGGAGGGGCTGGAAACACCATATATTTT. This sequence encodes CASSENPWGGAGNTIYF.